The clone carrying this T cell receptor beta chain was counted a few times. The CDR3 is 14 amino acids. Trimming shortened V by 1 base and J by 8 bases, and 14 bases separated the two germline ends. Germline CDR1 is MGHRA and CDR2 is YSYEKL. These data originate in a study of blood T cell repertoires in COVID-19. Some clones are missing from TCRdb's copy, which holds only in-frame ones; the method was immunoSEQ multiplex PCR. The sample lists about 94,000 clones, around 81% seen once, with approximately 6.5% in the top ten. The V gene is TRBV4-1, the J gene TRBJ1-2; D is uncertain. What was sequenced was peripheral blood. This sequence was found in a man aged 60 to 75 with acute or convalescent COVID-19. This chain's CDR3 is CASSQVVWSEGYTF. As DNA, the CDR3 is TGCGCCAGCAGCCAAGTAGTGTGGTCGGAGGGCTACACCTTC.